A single T cell receptor (beta chain) is shown here with its context. Its antigen is currently unknown. Sequencing was performed with immunoSEQ multiplex PCR; in TCRdb, only in-frame clones are kept and a portion is missing. The sample records several thousand clones, about 71% being singletons. The data derive from a study of immune cell composition in non-small cell lung cancer. Study-level findings and limits: TIL tumour reactivity correlated with maximal tumour-associated clone frequency in adenocarcinoma.

Normal lung sampling was at least 3 cm from the tumour, as distant as possible. The sample was also linked to a second study, of CD4 T cells in lung cancer. That source reports: Neoantigen-specific CD4+ T-cell clones and TCRs were isolated from blood. Some blood responses might reflect in vitro priming of naive T cells.

The sequence was collected from a human donor with non-small cell lung cancer. Sequenced input: non-adjacent lung tissue.

The CDR3 DNA reads TGTGCCAGCAGCTTTAGACAGGGGACTGAAGCTTTCTTT. As protein: CASSFRQGTEAFF. This chain uses TRBV5-4 with TRBJ1-1; 8 bases map to TRBD1. This CDR3 is 13 amino acids long. Trimming took 2 bases from V and 5 from J; bases not matched to a gene: 2. The germline V gene encodes CDR1 SGHNT and CDR2 YYREEE (reference sequence). Full variable domain (remainder filled in from reference TRBV5-4 and TRBJ1-1): ETGVTQSPTHLIKTRGQQVTLRCSSQSGHNTVSWYQQALGQGPQFIFQYYREEENGRGNFPPRFSGLQFPNYSSELNVNALELDDSALYLCASSFRQGTEAFFGQGTRLTVV.